These 25 T cell receptor beta chains were sequenced from one sample in a study of cytomegalovirus exposure and HLA in healthy donors (dated by TCRdb to the late 2010s). The library came from the immunoSEQ multiplex PCR assay. For the multiplex PCR, a mixture combining 60 forward primers for TCR Vbeta segments and 13 reverse primers for TCR Jbeta segments was used. TCRdb took over this immuneACCESS table, retaining in-frame rearrangements with V and J assigned. Such tables are incomplete; in checked studies, under half of the missing clones stem from an unresolved V gene, and the remainder is unexplained. The sample has 150,000 to 180,000 clones on record, roughly 77% of them singletons. Around 7.2% of the sample is held by the ten biggest clonotypes. The sequencing sample was made of PBMCs. The source is a young man in good health and CMV-seropositive.

The rearrangement links TRBV9 to TRBJ2-1, with TRBD2 as a possible D gene (6 bases). V lost 0 bases, J lost 9 bases, and 16 bases lay in between. Per the germline V gene, CDR1 is SGDLS and CDR2 is YYNGEE. The CDR3 loop spans 15 amino acids. The CDR3 nucleotides are TGTGCCAGCAGCGTAGAGGGACGGGGAGGTACTGAGCAGTTCTTC. Its protein product is CASSVEGRGGTEQFF.

V is TRBV21-1 and J is TRBJ1-1; the table assigns TRBD1, which was not confirmed against the DNA. TRBV21-1 counts as a pseudogene. This CDR3 is built from 11 residues. CDR3 sequence reads: CASSKDRGAFF. The CDR3 DNA is TGTGCCAGCAGCAAAGACAGGGGAGCTTTCTTT.

The rearrangement links TRBV28 to TRBJ2-1; TRBD2 matches 9 bases. This CDR3 is built from 13 residues. V lost 5 bases to trimming and J lost 13 bases; unmatched junction nucleotides: 9. Germline V gene sequence: CDR1 MDHEN, CDR2 SYDVKM. CDR3 in amino acids: CASSLPGLAIQFF. The CDR3 DNA reads TGTGCCAGCAGTCTTCCGGGACTAGCAATACAGTTCTTC.

The rearrangement uses TRBV10-1 and TRBJ2-2; 8 bases are a match to TRBD2. CDR1 and CDR2 from the germline V gene are WNHNN and SYGVQD (reference sequence). This CDR3 has 15 residues. With 8 bases clipped from V and 0 bases from J, the junction kept 5 bases outside the gene matches. This chain's CDR3 is CASGPGRANTGELFF. CDR3 coding DNA: TGCGCCAGCGGGCCCGGGAGGGCGAACACCGGGGAGCTGTTTTTT.

The rearrangement uses TRBV11-3 and TRBJ1-1; D call uncertain. Looked up from germline, CDR1 is SGHNT and CDR2 is YENEEA. V gave up 2 bases and J gave up 1 base, with 5 bases separating them. The CDR3 totals 13 residues. This chain's CDR3 is CASSLLRNTEAFF. The CDR3 region has the DNA TGTGCCAGCAGCTTATTGCGGAACACTGAAGCTTTCTTT.

The gene calls are TRBV23-1 and TRBJ2-7; TRBD2 is a possible D gene (5 bases). TRBV23-1 is an open reading frame whose function is uncertain. V was cut by 3 bases and J by 5 bases, with 26 bases left in between. This CDR3 is 18 amino acids long. CDR3 DNA: TGCGCCAGCAGTCAGTTCGGGCCTTTGGGAGAGAAAAGCCACGAGCAGTACTTC. The encoded protein is CASSQFGPLGEKSHEQYF.

This rearrangement joins TRBV11-2 to TRBJ2-3, with D unclear. The CDR3 sequence is 12 residues long. V dropped 7 bases and J dropped 0 bases, with 5 bases sitting between them. Germline CDR1 and CDR2: SGHAT and FQNNGV. The CDR3 protein is CASTASTDTQYF. CDR3 nucleotide sequence: TGTGCCAGCACCGCGAGCACAGATACGCAGTATTTT.

The CDR3 region has the DNA TGTGCCAGCAGCGAAAGGGGTGGTAATGAAAAACTGTTTTTT. Translated: CASSERGGNEKLFF. This chain uses TRBV7-9 with TRBJ1-4, with D maybe TRBD1 (5 bases). CDR1 and CDR2 from the germline V gene are SEHNR and FQNEAQ (reference sequence). This CDR3 has 14 residues. Trimming removed 5 bases from V and 4 bases from J, with 11 bases in between.

This clone has a handful of counts. V gene TRBV28 combines with J gene TRBJ2-3; D is perhaps TRBD1 (5 bases). CDR3 length: 13 residues. V dropped 7 bases and J dropped 4 bases, with 12 bases sitting between them. CDR1 and CDR2 from the germline V gene are MDHEN and SYDVKM. The CDR3 loop reads CASNLRAADTQYF. DNA for the CDR3: TGTGCCAGCAATCTCAGGGCTGCAGATACGCAGTATTTT.

The rearrangement links TRBV20-1 to TRBJ1-2, with D uncertain. CDR3 length: 11 amino acids. Between the trimmed V and J ends, which lost 0 bases and 8 bases, there was a span of 7 bases. CDR1 and CDR2 from the germline V gene are DFQATT and SNEGSKA (reference sequence). In DNA, the CDR3 is TGCAGTGCTAGAGATGGGCCAGGCTACACCTTC. Its translation is CSARDGPGYTF.

This chain joins TRBV6-5 and TRBJ1-2; 7 nucleotides line up with TRBD1. Germline V gene lookup returns CDR1 MNHEY and CDR2 SVGAGI. The CDR3 contains 12 residues. The V segment lost 6 bases and the J segment 5 bases; nucleotides outside the gene matches: 3. CDR3 sequence reads: CASRQGLYGYTF. CDR3 coding DNA: TGTGCCAGCAGACAGGGGTTATATGGCTACACCTTC.

V usage is TRBV2 and J usage is TRBJ1-3, with D possibly matching TRBD1 (5 bases). This CDR3 region has 17 residues. Germline lookup yields CDR1 SNHLY and CDR2 FYNNEI. Trimming left V 2 bases short and J 0 bases short, with 14 bases between. In DNA, the CDR3 is TGTGCCAGCAGTGAACGGGTAGGGGCGGCCTCTGGAAACACCATATATTTT. Amino acids: CASSERVGAASGNTIYF.

J is TRBJ1-1 and V is TRBV30; D might be TRBD1 (5 bases). V shed 4 bases and J shed 9 bases, with 15 bases lying between them. CDR3 size: 12 residues. Looked up from germline, CDR1 is GTSNPN and CDR2 is SVGIG (reference sequence). This CDR3 is CAWNAGRSQAFF. The CDR3 DNA reads as TGTGCCTGGAATGCAGGGCGGAGCCAAGCTTTCTTT.

V and J are TRBV5-1 and TRBJ2-7, with 14 positions matching TRBD2. The J segment lost 2 bases and the V segment lost 4 bases, leaving 5 bases of the junction unmatched. The CDR3 extends over 16 amino acids. Germline CDR1 reads SGHRS; CDR2 reads YFSETQ. The CDR3, as DNA: TGCGCCAGCAGCGGCGGGACTAGCGGGAGAGCCTACGAGCAGTACTTC. Protein: CASSGGTSGRAYEQYF. Looking up the rest from reference TRBV5-1 and TRBJ2-7 gives the full variable domain: KAGVTQTPRYLIKTRGQQVTLSCSPISGHRSVSWYQQTPGQGLQFLFEYFSETQRNKGNFPGRFSGRQFSNSRSEMNVSTLELGDSALYLCASSGGTSGRAYEQYFGPGTRLTVT.

This chain joins TRBV2 and TRBJ1-1; D might be TRBD1 (5 bases). Germline loops: CDR1 SNHLY, CDR2 FYNNEI. The germline V and J ends were trimmed by 6 bases and 5 bases, with 19 bases remaining between them. The length of the CDR3 is 15 residues. In nucleotides, the CDR3 is TGTGCCAGCAGACAGGAGGAGGGGCTGGATACTGAAGCTTTCTTT. This codes for CASRQEEGLDTEAFF.

This clone was seen a few times. This chain uses TRBV7-2 with TRBJ2-7, with a tentative D call TRBD1 (5 bases). CDR1 SGHTA and CDR2 FQGNSA come from the germline V gene. Trimming stripped 3 bases from V and 4 bases from J, with 13 bases between. This CDR3 region has 14 residues. Here the CDR3 DNA reads TGTGCCAGCAGCTTGGGCGTGGGGCGGTACGAGCAGTACTTC. It encodes CASSLGVGRYEQYF.

This chain connects TRBV6-5 to TRBJ2-7; D may be TRBD2 (6 bases). The CDR3 is 16 residues long. Germline lookup yields CDR1 MNHEY and CDR2 SVGAGI. Trimming pared 2 bases from V and 2 bases from J, leaving 16 bases between. The CDR3 is CASSYKGRGLAYEQYF. The CDR3 DNA follows: TGTGCCAGCAGTTACAAAGGACGGGGGTTAGCCTACGAGCAGTACTTC.

The chain joins TRBV27 to TRBJ2-7; 8 positions match TRBD1. The CDR3 has 15 amino acids. Trimming removed 5 bases from V and 5 bases from J; junction bases left unmatched: 11. The germline V gene encodes CDR1 MNHEY and CDR2 SMNVEV (reference sequence). CDR3 sequence reads: CASSPLRGRHNEQYF. CDR3 nucleotide sequence: TGTGCCAGCAGTCCCCTCAGGGGGCGTCACAACGAGCAGTACTTC.

The J gene is TRBJ1-4, the V gene TRBV4-1, with D tentatively TRBD1 (5 bases). Per germline, CDR1 MGHRA and CDR2 YSYEKL. CDR3 length equals 15 residues. Trimming cost V 8 bases and J 3 bases, with 16 bases left between them. CDR3 in amino acids: CASGETWGANEKLFF. DNA for the CDR3: TGCGCCAGCGGCGAGACCTGGGGCGCTAATGAAAAACTGTTTTTT.

CDR3 DNA: TGTGCCAGTTTAGGGGACTCCTACGAGCAGTACTTC. Protein sequence: CASLGDSYEQYF. The J gene is TRBJ2-7, the V gene TRBV25-1; possibly TRBD1 for D (5 bases). This CDR3 has 12 amino acids. V shed 9 bases and J shed 0 bases, with 9 bases lying between them. Looked up from germline, CDR1 is MGHDK and CDR2 is SYGVNS.

This clone was detected only a few times. The chain is built from TRBV7-2 and TRBJ2-1; possible D gene TRBD2, 5 bases. The CDR3 runs to 13 residues. CDR1 SGHTA and CDR2 FQGNSA come from the germline V gene. V gave up 3 bases and J gave up 5 bases, with 8 bases separating them. CDR3 loop: CASSFWENNEQFF. The CDR3 DNA is TGTGCCAGCAGCTTTTGGGAGAACAATGAGCAGTTCTTC. The entire variable domain, with the rest obtained from reference TRBV7-2 and TRBJ2-1, is as follows: GAGVSQSPSNKVTEKGKDVELRCDPISGHTALYWYRQSLGQGLEFLIYFQGNSAPDKSGLPSDRFSAERTGGSVSTLTIQRTQQEDSAVYLCASSFWENNEQFFGPGTRLTVL.

DNA of the CDR3: TGTGCCAGCAGCTTAAATCTCTACGAGCAGTACTTC. Encoded protein: CASSLNLYEQYF. The J gene is TRBJ2-7, the V gene TRBV11-2; D is undetermined. Trimming pared 2 bases from V and 3 bases from J, leaving 5 bases between. This CDR3 has 12 residues. The germline CDR1 and CDR2 sequences are SGHAT and FQNNGV.

The rearrangement joins TRBV29-1 to TRBJ1-2, with TRBD1 identical over 8 bases. The J segment lost 0 bases and the V segment lost 1 base, leaving 4 bases of the junction unmatched. The CDR3 extends over 15 amino acids. Germline V gene sequence: CDR1 SQVTM, CDR2 ANQGSEA. CDR3 nucleotide sequence: TGCAGCGTTGAAGCGAAGGGACAGGCTAACTATGGCTACACCTTC. This codes for CSVEAKGQANYGYTF.

V gene TRBV18 combines with J gene TRBJ1-5; TRBD1 matches at 7 bases. The germline V gene has CDR1 KGHSH and CDR2 LQKENI. The CDR3 contains 14 residues. V was clipped by 3 bases and J by 6 bases; unmatched bases: 5. This CDR3 reads CASSPGTVGQPQHF. The CDR3 DNA reads TGTGCCAGCTCACCCGGGACAGTCGGTCAGCCCCAGCATTTT.

This chain connects TRBV27 to TRBJ2-5, with a possible D match to TRBD2 (5 bases). Germline V gene sequence: CDR1 MNHEY, CDR2 SMNVEV (reference sequence). This CDR3 region has 14 residues. Between the trimmed V and J ends, which lost 8 bases and 1 base, there was a span of 14 bases. CDR3 in amino acids: CASGPRGPQETQYF. The CDR3 DNA sequence: TGTGCCAGCGGGCCCCGGGGTCCCCAAGAGACCCAGTACTTC.